These 29 T cell receptor beta chains share one sample of origin, sequenced in a study of blood T cell repertoires in COVID-19. Produced via immunoSEQ multiplex PCR; TCRdb's table is partial and in-frame only. The data show about 390,000 clones, around 87% seen once. Material: peripheral blood. The receptors derive from a woman aged 55-69 years with COVID-19, enrolled during active disease.

The chain links TRBV3-1 (or the pseudogene TRBV3-2) to TRBJ2-5, with 7 bases matching TRBD2. V lost 2 bases, J lost 5 bases, and 8 bases stayed unmatched. Germline lookup yields CDR1 LGHDT and CDR2 YNNKEL (reference sequence). The CDR3 is 15 amino acids. CDR3 nucleotides: TGTGCCAGCAGCCAATCCCTGGGGGGAGGGGAGACCCAGTACTTC. Protein sequence: CASSQSLGGGETQYF.

This chain uses TRBV9 with TRBJ1-5, with D possibly matching TRBD1 (5 bases). V lost 3 bases and J lost 3, with 13 bases in between. CDR1 is SGDLS, CDR2 YYNGEE, per germline. CDR3 length: 15 residues. The CDR3: CASSAREGINQPQHF. The CDR3 DNA reads as TGTGCCAGCAGCGCAAGGGAGGGGATCAATCAGCCCCAGCATTTT.

This clone was recorded only once. The CDR3 here is CASKTGQLSNQPQHF. As DNA, the CDR3 is TGTGCCAGCAAAACCGGACAGCTTAGCAATCAGCCCCAGCATTTT. This rearrangement joins TRBV27 to TRBJ1-5, with a possible D match to TRBD1 (6 bases). The CDR3 is made up of 15 amino acids. Trimming shortened V by 7 bases and J by 0 bases, and 13 bases separated the two germline ends. The V gene's germline CDR1 is MNHEY and CDR2 SMNVEV (reference sequence).

This clone was counted a few times. The chain combines TRBV18 with TRBJ1-6, with D possibly matching TRBD1 (6 bases). Germline CDR1 reads KGHSH; CDR2 reads LQKENI. V lost 6 bases to trimming and J lost 0 bases, with 12 bases between them. This CDR3 spans 16 amino acids. CDR3 loop: CASSQDRSSYNSPLHF. The CDR3 DNA reads TGTGCCAGCTCTCAGGACAGAAGCTCCTATAATTCACCCCTCCACTTT.

The chain joins TRBV7-2 to TRBJ1-2, with 7 nucleotides matching TRBD1. Germline V gene data show CDR1 as SGHTA and CDR2 as FQGNSA. This CDR3 has 14 residues. V gave up 2 bases and J gave up 7 bases; unmatched junction bases: 7. CDR3 bases: TGTGCCAGCAGCTTACGGAGCAGGGGGGCTGGCTACACCTTC. Translation gives CASSLRSRGAGYTF.

The rearrangement links TRBV11-2 to TRBJ1-6; D is possibly TRBD1 (5 bases). The CDR3 extends over 13 amino acids. Trimming removed 2 bases at V and 8 bases at J, with 7 bases between. The germline CDR1 and CDR2 sequences are SGHAT and FQNNGV. This CDR3 is CASSLLGDSPLHF. The CDR3 DNA reads as TGTGCCAGCAGCTTATTAGGGGATTCACCCCTCCACTTT.

The V and J genes are TRBV6-5 and TRBJ1-1, with D tentatively TRBD1 (5 bases). CDR1 is MNHEY, CDR2 SVGAGI, per germline. This CDR3 is 14 amino acids long. Trimming shortened V by 6 bases and J by 6 bases, and 17 bases separated the two germline ends. CDR3: CASRLEGPRAEAFF. The CDR3 coding sequence is TGTGCCAGCAGGCTGGAGGGACCCAGGGCTGAAGCTTTCTTT.

This clone was counted only a few times. The chain uses TRBV5-5 and TRBJ1-1; no definite D call. This CDR3 is 13 amino acids long. The V end was cut by 0 bases, the J end by 1 base, with 4 bases between. Germline CDR1 and CDR2: SGHKS and YYEKEE (reference sequence). CDR3 amino acids: CASSLASNTEAFF. The CDR3 DNA reads as TGTGCCAGCAGCTTGGCCTCGAACACTGAAGCTTTCTTT.

This chain joins TRBV6-5 and TRBJ1-4, with D perhaps matching TRBD1 (5 bases). The germline CDR1 and CDR2 sequences are MNHEY and SVGAGI. V lost 10 bases to trimming and J lost 12 bases, with 24 bases between them. The CDR3 is 14 residues long. In DNA, the CDR3 is TGTGCCATCCGTAGGGCAGGGCGGCGTGGGGAACTGTTTTTT. Residues: CAIRRAGRRGELFF.

The chain combines TRBV6-5 with TRBJ2-1; possibly TRBD2 for D (6 bases). Germline V gene data show CDR1 as MNHEY and CDR2 as SVGAGI. Deletions cut 2 bases from V and 0 bases from J, with 8 bases between. The CDR3 consists of 15 residues. The CDR3 loop is CASSYRERSYNEQFF. Written as DNA, the CDR3 is TGTGCCAGCAGTTACCGGGAGCGCTCCTACAATGAGCAGTTCTTC.

This chain connects TRBV6-5 to TRBJ1-5; TRBD1 matches at 9 bases. Germline V CDR1 and CDR2: MNHEY, SVGAGI. V gave up 10 bases and J gave up 4 bases; unmatched junction bases: 2. The CDR3 covers 12 residues. CDR3 coding DNA: TGTGCCACTGACAGGGGGAATCAGCCCCAGCATTTT. This sequence encodes CATDRGNQPQHF.

This rearrangement joins TRBV10-3 to TRBJ1-2, with D unclear. V was clipped by 9 bases and J by 7 bases, with 12 bases between them. The germline CDR1 and CDR2 sequences are ENHRY and SYGVKD. The CDR3 is 11 residues long. CDR3 nucleotide sequence: TGTGCCATGTCGAGAGGGTTTGGCTACACCTTC. It codes for CAMSRGFGYTF.

The CDR3 loop is CASSYKQESSGELFF. The CDR3 DNA reads TGTGCCAGCAGTTACAAACAGGAATCAAGTGGGGAGCTGTTTTTT. V and J are TRBV6-6 and TRBJ2-2, with a possible D match to TRBD1 (5 bases). This CDR3 is built from 15 residues. V gave up 2 bases and J gave up 8 bases, with 15 bases separating them. Germline values: CDR1 MNHNY, CDR2 SVGAGI (reference sequence).

V gene TRBV30 combines with J gene TRBJ1-6, with D tentatively TRBD1 (6 bases). Trimming pared 3 bases from V and 7 bases from J, leaving 13 bases between. The CDR3 totals 14 residues. Per the germline V gene, CDR1 is GTSNPN and CDR2 is SVGIG (reference sequence). CDR3 loop: CAWSAGVWNSPLHF. CDR3 bases: TGTGCCTGGAGCGCAGGGGTTTGGAATTCACCCCTCCACTTT.

The chain is built from TRBV28 and TRBJ1-2, with D tentatively TRBD1 (6 bases). The germline gives CDR1 MDHEN, CDR2 SYDVKM. Trimming removed 6 bases at V and 5 bases at J, with 13 bases between. This CDR3 contains 13 residues. This chain's CDR3 is CASSYRDPYGYTF. CDR3 nucleotide sequence: TGTGCCAGCAGCTACAGGGACCCTTATGGCTACACCTTC.

This clone was seen a few times. The chain recombines TRBV30 with TRBJ1-5; D remains unclear. The V end was cut by 1 base, the J end by 4 bases, with 14 bases between. CDR1 and CDR2 (germline): GTSNPN, SVGIG (reference sequence). This CDR3 comprises 15 residues. The CDR3 region has the DNA TGTGCCTGGAGTGCACAGTTTCTTAGGAATCAGCCCCAGCATTTT. Residues: CAWSAQFLRNQPQHF.

This sequence joins TRBV5-1 and TRBJ2-1, with 9 bases fitting TRBD2. Looked up from germline, CDR1 is SGHRS and CDR2 is YFSETQ. This CDR3 is 19 amino acids long. The V and J ends lost 5 bases and 6 bases, in that order; junction bases with no gene match: 21. The CDR3 region is CASSNAALQGLALGNEQFF. CDR3 nucleotides: TGCGCCAGCAGTAATGCGGCCCTTCAGGGACTAGCATTAGGCAATGAGCAGTTCTTC.

The CDR3 bases are TGCGCCAGCAGCTTGGTGGGCAGGGGGCTCTACGAGCAGTACTTC. The encoded protein is CASSLVGRGLYEQYF. This chain links TRBV5-1 with TRBJ2-7; 8 bases map to TRBD1. From germline, CDR1 is SGHRS and CDR2 YFSETQ. Germline trimming cut 0 bases from V and 3 bases from J; bases unmatched to any gene: 5. The CDR3 runs 15 residues.

This chain uses TRBV15 with TRBJ1-2, with a tentative D call TRBD1 (6 bases). V gave up 0 bases and J gave up 2 bases, with 13 bases separating them. CDR3 length: 16 residues. Germline V gene data show CDR1 as LNHNV and CDR2 as YYDKDF (reference sequence). The CDR3 loop is CATSREPAGANYGYTF. The CDR3 DNA sequence: TGTGCCACCAGCAGAGAGCCGGCAGGGGCCAACTATGGCTACACCTTC.

This chain uses TRBV5-5 with TRBJ1-2, with D maybe TRBD1 (6 bases). This CDR3 contains 13 residues. The ends were cut back, 2 bases at V and 8 bases at J, with 13 bases in the middle. The germline CDR1 and CDR2 sequences are SGHKS and YYEKEE (reference sequence). The CDR3 bases are TGTGCCAGCAGCTTTACAGGGTTAGGCGGCTACACCTTC. It translates to CASSFTGLGGYTF.

This chain connects TRBV11-1 to TRBJ1-1, with D perhaps matching TRBD1 (6 bases). Trimming pared 6 bases from V and 0 bases from J, leaving 14 bases between. This CDR3 region has 15 residues. Germline V gene data show CDR1 as SGHAT and CDR2 as FQDESV (reference sequence). CDR3 protein: CASSSVTGLNTEAFF. In nucleotides, the CDR3 is TGTGCCAGCAGTTCTGTGACAGGTTTGAACACTGAAGCTTTCTTT. Full variable domain (rest looked up from reference TRBV11-1 and TRBJ1-1): EAEVAQSPRYKITEKSQAVAFWCDPISGHATLYWYRQILGQGPELLVQFQDESVVDDSQLPKDRFSAERLKGVDSTLKIQPAELGDSAMYLCASSSVTGLNTEAFFGQGTRLTVV.

This chain joins TRBV6-4 and TRBJ2-7; tentative D call: TRBD1 (6 bases). The germline gives CDR1 MRHNA, CDR2 SNTAGT. The V end was cut by 1 base, the J end by 1 base, with 11 bases between. There are 15 residues in the CDR3. CDR3 nucleotide sequence: TGTGCCAGCAGTGACTTGGGACATCGATCCTACGAGCAGTACTTC. Translation: CASSDLGHRSYEQYF.

This chain uses TRBV11-2 with TRBJ1-1; D is perhaps TRBD1 (5 bases). Germline V gene sequence: CDR1 SGHAT, CDR2 FQNNGV. Trimming took off 2 bases at V and 4 bases at J, with 8 bases between the two ends. The CDR3 consists of 13 residues. The CDR3 DNA follows: TGTGCCAGCAGCTTAAGAAGGGGCACTGAAGCTTTCTTT. Translating it yields CASSLRRGTEAFF.

This chain joins TRBV6-5 and TRBJ1-1; TRBD1 aligns across 7 bases. Trimming at V came to 0 bases and at J to 0 bases, leaving 4 bases not matched to a gene. This CDR3 is 16 amino acids long. CDR1 is MNHEY and CDR2 is SVGAGI in the germline V gene. The CDR3 nucleotides read TGTGCCAGCAGTTACTCAGGGACAGATCTGAACACTGAAGCTTTCTTT. Its translation is CASSYSGTDLNTEAFF.

The sample holds a few counts of this clone. The rearrangement links TRBV11-2 to TRBJ2-1, with 12 bases lining up with TRBD1. V shed 3 bases, J shed 7 bases, and the junction held 4 bases outside the gene matches. The V gene's germline CDR1 is SGHAT and CDR2 FQNNGV. The CDR3 consists of 15 residues. The CDR3 loop is CASSLGQGAANEQFF. The CDR3 DNA reads as TGTGCCAGCAGCTTGGGACAGGGGGCTGCAAATGAGCAGTTCTTC. The full variable domain, in which reference TRBV11-2 and TRBJ2-1 provide the parts outside the CDR3, is EAGVAQSPRYKIIEKRQSVAFWCNPISGHATLYWYQQILGQGPKLLIQFQNNGVVDDSQLPKDRFSAERLKGVDSTLKIQPAKLEDSAVYLCASSLGQGAANEQFFGPGTRLTVL.

This clone was recorded once. This rearrangement joins TRBV10-3 to TRBJ1-5, with D uncertain. V was pared by 3 bases and J by 5 bases, with 8 bases between. CDR3 length equals 13 residues. The germline V gene has CDR1 ENHRY and CDR2 SYGVKD. In DNA form, the CDR3 reads TGTGCCATCAGTGAAGAGCCCGATCAGCCCCAGCATTTT. It translates to CAISEEPDQPQHF.

The chain links TRBV6-4 to TRBJ2-7; 9 bases line up with TRBD1. Germline CDR1 is MRHNA and CDR2 is SNTAGT. J gave up 0 bases and V 6 bases, and 6 bases lay outside the gene matches. The CDR3 length is 15 residues. The CDR3 spells CASRGPDRGSYEQYF. The CDR3 region has the DNA TGTGCCAGCAGGGGCCCGGACAGGGGCTCCTACGAGCAGTACTTC.

The CDR3 bases are TGCGCCAGCAACCTGATGGGCTTAGCGGTGGAGACCCAGTACTTC. Translating gives CASNLMGLAVETQYF. The chain is built from TRBV5-1 and TRBJ2-5; D perhaps matches TRBD2 (6 bases). The CDR3 is made up of 15 amino acids. V lost 6 bases, J lost 5 bases, and 20 bases lay in between. CDR1 and CDR2 (germline): SGHRS, YFSETQ.

The table lists this clone with a few counts. The chain is built from TRBV27 and TRBJ1-4, with D possibly being TRBD1 (6 bases). CDR1 MNHEY and CDR2 SMNVEV come from the germline V gene (reference sequence). With 2 bases removed from V and 5 bases from J, the gap between germline ends came to 9 bases. This CDR3 has 14 amino acids. In nucleotides, the CDR3 is TGTGCCAGCAGTTTAGGGCAGGGGAATGAAAAACTGTTTTTT. Protein product: CASSLGQGNEKLFF.